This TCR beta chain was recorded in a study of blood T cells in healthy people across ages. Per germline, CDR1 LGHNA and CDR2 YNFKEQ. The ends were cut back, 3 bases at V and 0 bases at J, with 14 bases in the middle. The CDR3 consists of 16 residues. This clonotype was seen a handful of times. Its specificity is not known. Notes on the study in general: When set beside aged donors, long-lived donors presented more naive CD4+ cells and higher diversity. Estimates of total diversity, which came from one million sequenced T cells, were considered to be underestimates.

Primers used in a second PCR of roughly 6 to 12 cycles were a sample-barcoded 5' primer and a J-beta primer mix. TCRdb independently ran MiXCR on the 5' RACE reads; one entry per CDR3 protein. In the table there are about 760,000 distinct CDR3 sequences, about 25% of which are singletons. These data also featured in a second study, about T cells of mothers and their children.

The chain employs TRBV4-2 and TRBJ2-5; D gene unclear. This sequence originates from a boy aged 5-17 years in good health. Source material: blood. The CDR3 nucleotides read TGTGCCAGCAGCCAGGCTTCGACGCAGTACCAAGAGACCCAGTACTTC. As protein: CASSQASTQYQETQYF.